The next 25 T cell receptor beta chains were all read from a single sample in a study of cytomegalovirus exposure and HLA in healthy donors. The primer mix had 60 Vbeta and 13 Jbeta primers. Repertoires were generated with immunoSEQ multiplex PCR, while TCRdb's copy carries only in-frame clones and drops some. The sample shows 60,000 to 70,000 clones, roughly 84% of them seen only once. Sequencing was performed on PBMCs. These receptor sequences come from a woman aged 25-40 years in good health and CMV-seronegative.

The V and J genes are TRBV27 and TRBJ1-2, with D maybe TRBD1 (5 bases). Germline CDR1 is MNHEY and CDR2 is SMNVEV (reference sequence). The CDR3 sequence is 14 residues long. Between the trimmed V and J ends, which lost 0 bases and 8 bases, there was a span of 13 bases. As DNA, the CDR3 is TGTGCCAGCAGTTTATCGGTAGGGGCTGGGGGCTACACCTTC. Protein sequence: CASSLSVGAGGYTF.

This clone was seen a few times. The V and J genes are TRBV2 and TRBJ1-2; TRBD1 matches 8 bases. This CDR3 has 16 amino acids. In germline, CDR1 is SNHLY, CDR2 FYNNEI. The trim removed 2 bases at V and 5 bases at J, leaving 10 bases unmatched. Here the CDR3 DNA reads TGTGCCAGCAGTGAACAGGGGGCTAGGGTAGAATATGGCTACACCTTC. This translates into CASSEQGARVEYGYTF.

The rearrangement uses TRBV9 and TRBJ2-3, with 7 bases matching TRBD2. Germline CDR1 is SGDLS and CDR2 is YYNGEE. The trim removed 4 bases at V and 6 bases at J, leaving 5 bases unmatched. This CDR3 contains 13 residues. The CDR3 bases are TGTGCCAGCAGCCGGACTAGTTCTGATACGCAGTATTTT. The encoded protein is CASSRTSSDTQYF.

This clone was found once. The genes are TRBV29-1 and TRBJ1-1; D gene ambiguous. Germline CDR1 is SQVTM and CDR2 is ANQGSEA. CDR3 size: 13 residues. The germline V and J ends were trimmed by 6 bases and 1 base, with 12 bases remaining between them. CDR3 amino acids: CSVATGGNTEAFF. CDR3 nucleotide sequence: TGCAGCGTGGCAACGGGAGGGAACACTGAAGCTTTCTTT. Full variable domain (missing parts from reference TRBV29-1 and TRBJ1-1): SAVISQKPSRDICQRGTSLTIQCQVDSQVTMMFWYRQQPGQSLTLIATANQGSEATYESGFVIDKFPISRPNLTFSTLTVSNMSPEDSSIYLCSVATGGNTEAFFGQGTRLTVV.

The chain carries TRBV9 and TRBJ2-1, with 11 bases that match TRBD1. The trim removed 4 bases at V and 6 bases at J, leaving 9 bases unmatched. In germline, CDR1 is SGDLS, CDR2 YYNGEE. The CDR3 contains 16 residues. CDR3 nucleotide sequence: TGTGCCAGCAGCTTTCGTCCCGGGACAGGGGGCAATGAGCAGTTCTTC. Amino acid sequence: CASSFRPGTGGNEQFF. The full variable domain, its missing parts supplied by reference TRBV9 and TRBJ2-1, is DSGVTQTPKHLITATGQRVTLRCSPRSGDLSVYWYQQSLDQGLQFLIQYYNGEERAKGNILERFSAQQFPDLHSELNLSSLELGDSALYFCASSFRPGTGGNEQFFGPGTRLTVL.

The chain couples TRBV7-8 to TRBJ2-1; weak D call: TRBD1 (6 bases). This CDR3 has 15 residues. The germline CDR1 and CDR2 sequences are SGHVS and FQNEAQ. V was cut by 4 bases and J by 0 bases, with 10 bases left in between. CDR3 loop: CASSSGTSSYNEQFF. The CDR3 DNA follows: TGTGCCAGCAGCTCCGGGACAAGCTCCTACAATGAGCAGTTCTTC.

This chain connects TRBV6-5 to TRBJ2-7, with 7 bases that match TRBD1. The V segment lost 2 bases and the J segment 6 bases; nucleotides outside the gene matches: 1. Per the germline V gene, CDR1 is MNHEY and CDR2 is SVGAGI. The CDR3 has 12 amino acids. CDR3: CASSYGDSEQYF. The CDR3 coding sequence is TGTGCCAGCAGTTACGGGGACAGCGAGCAGTACTTC.

The CDR3 spells CASSTGQGVNVNNEQFF. The CDR3 bases are TGCGCCAGCAGCACCGGACAGGGGGTAAACGTGAACAATGAGCAGTTCTTC. The chain is built from TRBV5-1 and TRBJ2-1; 10 nucleotides align to TRBD1. This CDR3 comprises 17 residues. V trimming: 4 bases; J trimming: 5 bases; junction bases outside the gene matches: 12. Per the germline V gene, CDR1 is SGHRS and CDR2 is YFSETQ.

V and J are TRBV28 and TRBJ2-3, with TRBD2 matching over 7 bases. Germline V CDR1 and CDR2: MDHEN, SYDVKM. The trim removed 8 bases at V and 3 bases at J, leaving 17 bases unmatched. The CDR3 totals 17 residues. CDR3 DNA: TGTGCCAGCGGCGGGGGACCGGGAGGCGGGTTTACAGATACGCAGTATTTT. Residues: CASGGGPGGGFTDTQYF.

The chain has TRBV6-5 and TRBJ1-5, with 8 bases aligning to TRBD1. Germline CDR1 and CDR2: MNHEY and SVGAGI. This CDR3 is 14 amino acids long. V shed 6 bases, J shed 4 bases, and the junction held 5 bases outside the gene matches. DNA of the CDR3: TGTGCCAGCAGCCCCGGGACAGGTAATCAGCCCCAGCATTTT. Its protein is CASSPGTGNQPQHF.

The V call is TRBV6-1, the J call TRBJ1-4; 8 bases line up with TRBD1. Trimming took 4 bases from V and 7 from J; bases not matched to a gene: 8. Per the germline V gene, CDR1 is MNHNS and CDR2 is SASEGT. The CDR3 totals 15 residues. DNA of the CDR3: TGTGCCAGCAGTGGACAGGGGCCTTCAAGTGAAAAACTGTTTTTT. Translation gives CASSGQGPSSEKLFF.

Only a few counts were recorded for this clone. The J gene is TRBJ2-7, the V gene TRBV7-2, with TRBD1 matching 9 bases. This CDR3 comprises 15 residues. With V trimmed by 7 bases and J by 5 bases, 12 bases remained unmatched. The germline V gene has CDR1 SGHTA and CDR2 FQGNSA. CDR3 DNA: TGTGCCAGCACCATTCGGGGACAGGGAAAAAACGAGCAGTACTTC. It encodes CASTIRGQGKNEQYF.

V usage is TRBV5-6 and J usage is TRBJ2-3, with TRBD2 identical over 12 bases. Losses at the gene ends were 0 bases for V and 4 bases for J; bases not matched to a gene: 9. CDR3 size: 18 residues. CDR1 and CDR2 (germline): SGHDT, YYEEEE. CDR3 in DNA: TGTGCCAGCAGCTTGGGGACTAGCGGGAAGAGAATCTCAGATACGCAGTATTTT. This translates into CASSLGTSGKRISDTQYF. Full variable domain (missing parts from reference TRBV5-6 and TRBJ2-3): DAGVTQSPTHLIKTRGQQVTLRCSPKSGHDTVSWYQQALGQGPQFIFQYYEEEERQRGNFPDRFSGHQFPNYSSELNVNALLLGDSALYLCASSLGTSGKRISDTQYFGPGTRLTVL.

CDR3: CAISDAAGVGEQFF. DNA of the CDR3: TGTGCCATCAGTGATGCAGCGGGAGTCGGTGAGCAGTTCTTC. The chain recombines TRBV10-3 with TRBJ2-1, with 8 bases matching TRBD2. The CDR3 runs 14 residues. The ends lost 3 bases at V and 9 bases at J; junction bases unmatched: 7. Germline values: CDR1 ENHRY, CDR2 SYGVKD.

V and J are TRBV28 and TRBJ2-2, with 10 bases matching TRBD1. Per the germline V gene, CDR1 is MDHEN and CDR2 is SYDVKM. The V segment lost 7 bases and the J segment 4 bases; nucleotides outside the gene matches: 9. The CDR3 loop spans 16 amino acids. This chain's CDR3 is CASTLGGQGITGELFF. As DNA, the CDR3 is TGTGCCAGCACCCTAGGGGGACAGGGGATCACCGGGGAGCTGTTTTTT.

The chain has TRBV5-5 and TRBJ2-2; TRBD1 might be the D (6 bases). V shed 3 bases and J shed 7 bases, with 22 bases lying between them. Germline V gives CDR1 SGHKS, CDR2 YYEKEE (reference sequence). The CDR3 is 17 amino acids. CDR3 amino acids: CASSSPGQATPHGELFF. CDR3 nucleotide sequence: TGTGCCAGCAGCTCTCCGGGACAAGCGACCCCTCACGGGGAGCTGTTTTTT.

The chain recombines TRBV19 with TRBJ1-1, with D possibly being TRBD1 (6 bases). The CDR3 contains 14 residues. V lost 2 bases and J 7 bases, leaving 14 bases between the germline ends. CDR1 and CDR2 from the germline V gene are LNHDA and SQIVND (reference sequence). DNA of the CDR3: TGTGCCAGTAGTATATTGGGGGCAGACTATGAAGCTTTCTTT. Its translation: CASSILGADYEAFF.

A remark on this clone: Sequence at one end of the junction differs from germline and may be a read error. The V call is TRBV30, the J call TRBJ1-1; D is unclear. This CDR3 is built from 13 residues. Germline CDR1 is GTSNPN and CDR2 is SVGIG (reference sequence). The chain's CDR3 is CAWSVQVSTEAFF. CDR3 nucleotides: TGTGCCTGGAGTGTTCAAGTGAGCACTGAAGCTTTCTTC.

This clone was seen a single time. An end of the junction does not agree with germline; a read error may underlie this. The V call is TRBV18, the J call TRBJ2-1; 7 bases fit TRBD1. The germline V gene has CDR1 KGHSH and CDR2 LQKENI. The CDR3 contains 14 residues. The CDR3 DNA reads TGTGCCAGCTCACCGATACAGGGGAAAAATGAACAGTTCTTC. This encodes CASSPIQGKNEQFF.

The CDR3 loop is CASSRGEDTEAFF. The CDR3 bases are TGTGCCAGCAGCCGGGGGGAGGACACTGAAGCTTTCTTT. This chain connects TRBV7-2 to TRBJ1-1; tentatively, D is TRBD1 (5 bases). Trimming removed 5 bases from V and 3 bases from J, with 10 bases in between. The CDR3 contains 13 residues. Looked up from germline, CDR1 is SGHTA and CDR2 is FQGNSA. Full variable domain (rest looked up from reference TRBV7-2 and TRBJ1-1): GAGVSQSPSNKVTEKGKDVELRCDPISGHTALYWYRQSLGQGLEFLIYFQGNSAPDKSGLPSDRFSAERTGGSVSTLTIQRTQQEDSAVYLCASSRGEDTEAFFGQGTRLTVV.

The chain carries TRBV4-3 and TRBJ1-2; D is undetermined. The CDR3 totals 18 residues. Looked up from germline, CDR1 is LGHNA and CDR2 is YSLEER. The V gene lost 2 bases and the J gene lost 0 bases, with 19 bases spanning the gap. CDR3 DNA sequence: TGCGCCAGCAGCCAAATAGCCGACCTGGCAGCCTCTAACTATGGCTACACCTTC. It translates to CASSQIADLAASNYGYTF.

The V and J genes are TRBV6-6 and TRBJ2-2; TRBD1 matches 7 bases. The germline gives CDR1 MNHNY, CDR2 SVGAGI (reference sequence). This CDR3 has 14 residues. Losses at the gene ends were 7 bases for V and 3 bases for J; bases not matched to a gene: 5. The CDR3: CASKYRGDTGELFF. The CDR3 DNA is TGTGCCAGCAAGTACAGGGGAGACACCGGGGAGCTGTTTTTT.

The CDR3 loop reads CASSLSQGDTGELFF. The DNA for the CDR3 is TGCGCCAGCAGCTTGTCTCAGGGGGACACCGGGGAGCTGTTTTTT. The V gene is TRBV5-1, the J gene TRBJ2-2, with 7 bases fitting TRBD1. The CDR3 contains 15 residues. J lost 3 bases, V lost 1 base, and 3 bases had no gene match. The germline V gene has CDR1 SGHRS and CDR2 YFSETQ.

The V and J genes are TRBV7-2 and TRBJ1-3, with no clear D. CDR1 is SGHTA and CDR2 is FQGNSA in the germline V gene. The V end was cut by 7 bases, the J end by 0 bases, with 7 bases between. This CDR3 spans 13 amino acids. CDR3 nucleotides: TGTGCCAGCAACACGTACTCTGGAAACACCATATATTTT. Amino acid sequence: CASNTYSGNTIYF.

This clone was seen a few times. V is TRBV9 and J is TRBJ2-3, with D unclear. This CDR3 has 13 amino acids. The germline V gene encodes CDR1 SGDLS and CDR2 YYNGEE. Trimming shortened V by 3 bases and J by 1 base, and 6 bases separated the two germline ends. The CDR3 is CASSDSGTDTQYF. The CDR3 bases are TGTGCCAGCAGCGATAGTGGCACAGATACGCAGTATTTT.